Listed here are 2 T cell receptor beta chains from one sample, sequenced in a study of blood T cells in healthy people across ages. A second PCR, run for about 6 to 11 cycles, used a sample-barcoded 5' primer plus a J-beta primer mix. TCRdb fed the 5' RACE reads into MiXCR, producing one record per CDR3 protein. The profile shows about 800,000 distinct CDR3 sequences, just under 25% of them singletons. The same data also went into a second study, on T cells of mothers and their children.

Source material: blood. These TCRs come from a boy younger than 18 in good health.

On this clonotype: Germline and junction disagree at one end, which may indicate a read error. The gene calls are TRBV20-1 and TRBJ2-5, with D perhaps TRBD2 (6 bases). The DNA end lines up better with TRBJ2-1; the J call may be wrong. Looked up from germline, CDR1 is DFQATT and CDR2 is SNEGSKA (reference sequence). The CDR3 runs 14 residues. The CDR3 loop is CGARVLAEYNEQFF. CDR3 in DNA: TGCGGTGCTAGAGTTTTAGCGGAATACAATGAGCAGTTCTTC.

The CDR3 nucleotides read TGCGCCAGCAGCCAAGATCCGGCAGGCCCTAACTATGGCTACACCTTC. Translated, it gives CASSQDPAGPNYGYTF. The chain is built from TRBV4-1 and TRBJ1-2; no reliable D call. The CDR3 is 16 residues long. V was clipped by 0 bases and J by 0 bases, with 11 bases between them. The germline V gene has CDR1 MGHRA and CDR2 YSYEKL.